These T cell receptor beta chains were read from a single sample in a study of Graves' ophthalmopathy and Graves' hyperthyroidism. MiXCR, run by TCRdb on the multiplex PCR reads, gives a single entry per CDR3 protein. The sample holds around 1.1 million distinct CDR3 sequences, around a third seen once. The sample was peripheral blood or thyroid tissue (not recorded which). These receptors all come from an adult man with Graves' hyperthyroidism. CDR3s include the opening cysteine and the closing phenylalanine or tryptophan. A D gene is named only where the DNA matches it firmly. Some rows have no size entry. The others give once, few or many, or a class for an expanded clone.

CASSLGSGAGEEQYF	TGTGCCAGCAGCCTGGGATCGGGGGCCGGGGAAGAGCAGTACTTC	TRBJ2-7	.	TRBV7-3	.
CATWVGAGNTEAFF	TGTGCCACCTGGGTTGGGGCAGGGAACACTGAAGCTTTCTTT	TRBJ1-1	many	TRBV2	.
CASSLGGGSRETQYF	TGTGCCAGCAGCTTAGGAGGGGGGTCACGCGAGACCCAGTACTTC	TRBJ2-5	.	TRBV7-8	.
CASSKIGNQPQHF	TGTGCCAGCAGCAAAATTGGCAATCAGCCCCAGCATTTT	TRBJ1-5	many	TRBV12-3/TRBV12-4	.
CSARAAGGNSPLHF	TGCAGTGCTAGAGCCGCGGGCGGTAATTCACCCCTCCACTTT	TRBJ1-6	many	TRBV20-1	.
CASSVNSGQINQPQHF	TGTGCCAGCAGTGTTAATTCGGGACAGATAAATCAGCCCCAGCATTTT	TRBJ1-5	.	TRBV12-3/TRBV12-4	TRBD1
CSARPDRARVGNGYTF	TGCAGTGCTAGACCCGACAGGGCGCGGGTGGGGAATGGCTACACCTTC	TRBJ1-2	.	TRBV20-1	TRBD1
CASSLVRGNEKLFF	TGTGCCAGCAGCTTAGTCCGTGGGAATGAAAAACTGTTTTTT	TRBJ1-4	few	TRBV7-9	.
CASSESTWGEHYF	TGTGCCAGCAGTGAGTCGACTTGGGGGGAGCACTACTTC	TRBJ2-7	once	TRBV11-2	.
CASSQAKPGTTGELFF	TGTGCCAGCAGCCAAGCGAAACCAGGGACCACCGGGGAGCTGTTTTTT	TRBJ2-2	few	TRBV14	.
CSFTGTNTEAFF	TGCAGCTTCACCGGGACGAACACTGAAGCTTTCTTT	TRBJ1-1	.	TRBV29-1	.
CASSQGSTYEQYF	TGCGCCAGCAGCCAAGGGTCCACCTACGAGCAGTACTTC	TRBJ2-7	.	TRBV4-3	.
CASSFSGGLVYEQYF	TGTGCCAGCAGCTTTAGCGGGGGGTTGGTGTACGAGCAGTACTTC	TRBJ2-7	many	TRBV7-2	TRBD2
CASSQERRNQPQHF	TGCGCCAGCAGCCAAGAACGAAGGAATCAGCCCCAGCATTTT	TRBJ1-5	many	TRBV4-1	.
CASSGGGDNSPLHF	TGTGCCAGCAGTGGTGGGGGAGACAATTCACCCCTCCACTTT	TRBJ1-6	many	TRBV9	.
CATSMTGSNNSPLHF	TGTGCCACCAGCATGACAGGGAGTAATAATTCACCCCTCCACTTT	TRBJ1-6	.	TRBV15	TRBD1
CASSLNGPYGYTF	TGTGCCAGCAGTTTAAACGGACCATATGGCTACACCTTC	TRBJ1-2	.	TRBV12-3/TRBV12-4	.
CASSYLGKETQYF	TGTGCCAGCAGTTACTTGGGGAAAGAGACCCAGTACTTC	TRBJ2-5	.	TRBV6-5	.
CSVSGGDGYTF	TGCAGCGTCTCAGGGGGCGACGGCTACACCTTC	TRBJ1-2	.	TRBV29-1	TRBD1
CSVVGSTGELFF	TGCAGCGTTGTTGGGAGCACCGGGGAGCTGTTTTTT	TRBJ2-2	many	TRBV29-1	.
CASAGLPGQNQPQHF	TGTGCCAGTGCAGGACTTCCAGGCCAAAATCAGCCCCAGCATTTT	TRBJ1-5	once	TRBV25-1	.
CSEQGMRNSHEQYF	TGCAGCGAACAGGGAATGCGGAACTCCCACGAGCAGTACTTC	TRBJ2-7	.	TRBV29-1	.
CASSQVRGQEKLFF	TGCGCCAGCAGCCAAGTGAGGGGGCAGGAAAAACTGTTTTTT	TRBJ1-4	.	TRBV4-3	TRBD1
CSVEQGATYEQYF	TGCAGCGTTGAACAGGGGGCCACCTACGAGCAGTACTTC	TRBJ2-7	.	TRBV29-1	TRBD1
CASTPTGPGETQYF	TGTGCCAGCACCCCCACAGGTCCGGGGGAGACCCAGTACTTC	TRBJ2-5	.	TRBV5-4	.